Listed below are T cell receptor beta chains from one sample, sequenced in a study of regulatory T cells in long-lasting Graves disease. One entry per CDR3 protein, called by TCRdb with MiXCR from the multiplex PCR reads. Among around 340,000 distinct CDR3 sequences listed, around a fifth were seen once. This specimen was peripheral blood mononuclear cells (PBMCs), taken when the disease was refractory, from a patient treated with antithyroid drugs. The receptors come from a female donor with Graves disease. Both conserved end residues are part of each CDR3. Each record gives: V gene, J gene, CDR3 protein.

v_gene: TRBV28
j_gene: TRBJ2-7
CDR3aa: CASSARTGFYEQYF

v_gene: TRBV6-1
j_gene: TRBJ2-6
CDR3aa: CASRQAAGANVLTF

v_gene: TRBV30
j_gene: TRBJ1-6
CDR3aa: CAWSPRGNSPLHF

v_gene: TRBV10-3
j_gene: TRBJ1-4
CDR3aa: CAINARPEEKLFF

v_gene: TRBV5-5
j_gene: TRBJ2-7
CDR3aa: CASSLGRDRASYEQYF

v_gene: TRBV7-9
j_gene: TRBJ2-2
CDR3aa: CASSFGLAGVDGELFF

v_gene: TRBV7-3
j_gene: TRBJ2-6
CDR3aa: CASSLAWSGQLTF

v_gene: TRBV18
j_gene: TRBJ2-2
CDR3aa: CASSPDVGELFF

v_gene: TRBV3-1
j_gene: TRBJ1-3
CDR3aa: CASSQTRTAASGNTIYF

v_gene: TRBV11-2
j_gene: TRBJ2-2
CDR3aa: CASSLTEARNTGELFF

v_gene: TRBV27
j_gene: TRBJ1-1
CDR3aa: CASSPFEGNTEAFF

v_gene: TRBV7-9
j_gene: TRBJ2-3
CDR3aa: CASSSSSGSDPDTQYF

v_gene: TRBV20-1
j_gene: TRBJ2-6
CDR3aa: CSAPDAGANVLTF

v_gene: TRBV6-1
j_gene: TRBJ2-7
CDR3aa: CASTPLAGVTYEQYF

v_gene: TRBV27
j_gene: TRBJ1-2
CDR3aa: CASSNRGINYGYTF

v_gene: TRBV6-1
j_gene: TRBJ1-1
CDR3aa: CASSEFFSFSPEGARGFTEAFF

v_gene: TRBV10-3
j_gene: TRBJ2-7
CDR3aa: CAKPGQTADEQYF

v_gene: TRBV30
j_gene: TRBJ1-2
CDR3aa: CAWSVKGSPYGYTF

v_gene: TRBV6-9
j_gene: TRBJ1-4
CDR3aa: CASSYGGIEKLFF

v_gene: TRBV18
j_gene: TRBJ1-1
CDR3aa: CASSPPWGGLAEAFF

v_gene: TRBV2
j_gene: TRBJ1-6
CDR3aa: CASNQLGGRNSPLHF

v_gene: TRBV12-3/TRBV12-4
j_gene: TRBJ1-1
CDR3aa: CASSARQGENTEAFF

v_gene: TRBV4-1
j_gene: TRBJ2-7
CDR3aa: CASSQEGHSYEQYF

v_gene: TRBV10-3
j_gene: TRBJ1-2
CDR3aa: CAIQTNYGYTF

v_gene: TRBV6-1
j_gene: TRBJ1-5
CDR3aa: CASSEWGTGVSNQPQHF

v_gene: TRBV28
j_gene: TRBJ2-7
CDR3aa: CASSTSVVYEQYF

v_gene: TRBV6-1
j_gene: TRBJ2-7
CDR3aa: CASSQLQTVRQPYEQYF

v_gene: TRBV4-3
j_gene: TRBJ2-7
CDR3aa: CVSSPSYGRDSYEQYF

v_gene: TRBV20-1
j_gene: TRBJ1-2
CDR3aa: CSARRQGPDTF

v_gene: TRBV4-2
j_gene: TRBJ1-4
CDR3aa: CASSQETTTNEKLFF

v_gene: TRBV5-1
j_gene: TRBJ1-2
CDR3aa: CASSLDAAYGYTF

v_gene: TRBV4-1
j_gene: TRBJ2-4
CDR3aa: CASSQPGRIPVAKNIQYF

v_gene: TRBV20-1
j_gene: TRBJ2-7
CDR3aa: CSASWDRATYEQYF

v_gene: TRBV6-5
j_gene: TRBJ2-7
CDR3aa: CASSYSGRGSYEQYF

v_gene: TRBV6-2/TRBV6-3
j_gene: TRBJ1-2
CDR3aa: CASTGTTNYGYTF

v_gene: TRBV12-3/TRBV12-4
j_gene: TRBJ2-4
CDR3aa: CASSLGKRGLGDIQYF

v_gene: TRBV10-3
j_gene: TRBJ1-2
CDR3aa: CAISGQDFGYGYTF

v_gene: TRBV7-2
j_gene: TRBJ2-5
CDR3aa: CASSPLEGETQYF

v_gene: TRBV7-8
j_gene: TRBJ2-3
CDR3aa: CASRAGGVKPTDTQYF

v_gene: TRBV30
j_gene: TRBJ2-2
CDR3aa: CAWSYTRTSVNTGELLF

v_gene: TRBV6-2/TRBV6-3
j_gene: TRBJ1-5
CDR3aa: CASQLVTGGNQPQHF

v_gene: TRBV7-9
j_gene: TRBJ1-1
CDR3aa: CASSLTGRSEAFF

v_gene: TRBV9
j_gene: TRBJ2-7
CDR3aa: CASSVGSSGSVYEQYF

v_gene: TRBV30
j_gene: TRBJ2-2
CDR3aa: CAWSRGGDTGELFF

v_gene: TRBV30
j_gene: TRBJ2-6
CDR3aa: CAWSVWGLLHSGANVLTF

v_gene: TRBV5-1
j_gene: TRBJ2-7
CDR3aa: CASSLGGINYEQYF

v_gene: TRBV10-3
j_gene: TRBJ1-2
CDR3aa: CAISESEGGYGYTF

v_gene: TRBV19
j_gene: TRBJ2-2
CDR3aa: CASSIVSGQLFF

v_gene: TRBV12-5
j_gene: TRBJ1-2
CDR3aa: CASGLVRGQGANYGYTF

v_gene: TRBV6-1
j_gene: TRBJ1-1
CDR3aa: CASSRLDRLTEAFF

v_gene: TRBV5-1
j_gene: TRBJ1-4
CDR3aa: CASSLDLAYEKLFF

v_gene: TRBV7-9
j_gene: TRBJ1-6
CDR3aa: CASSLLRDRFNSPLHF

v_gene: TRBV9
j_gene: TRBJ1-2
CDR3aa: CASSVVDRANPNYGYTF